These 28 T cell receptor beta chains were all obtained from the same sample, sequenced in a study of response to subunit inactivated influenza vaccine. A single record per CDR3 protein comes from TCRdb applying MiXCR to the RT-PCR reads. The repertoire holds over 800,000 distinct CDR3 sequences, 21% seen once, with roughly a tenth in the top ten. This specimen consisted of PBMCs from blood, obtained 5 to 6 days after vaccination. Receptor source: a man between 45 and 60 years old who received an inactivated influenza vaccine.

The chain combines TRBV4-3 with TRBJ2-7; tentative D call: TRBD1 (6 bases). The length of the CDR3 is 15 residues. V was clipped by 1 base and J by 3 bases, with 13 bases between them. Per germline, CDR1 LGHNA and CDR2 YSLEER. The CDR3 sequence is CASSQGLTGYYEQYF. The DNA of the CDR3 is TGCGCCAGCAGCCAAGGCCTAACAGGGTACTACGAGCAGTACTTC.

The V and J genes are TRBV28 and TRBJ2-1; 10 bases align to TRBD2. Per germline, CDR1 MDHEN and CDR2 SYDVKM. The CDR3 is made up of 15 amino acids. Losses at the gene ends were 7 bases for V and 9 bases for J; bases not matched to a gene: 12. The CDR3 sequence: CASNPGTSVLSEQFF. CDR3 DNA sequence: TGTGCCAGCAATCCCGGGACTAGCGTCCTCAGTGAGCAGTTCTTC.

This chain links TRBV6-6 with TRBJ1-1; D remains ambiguous. The germline CDR1 and CDR2 sequences are MNHNY and SVGAGI (reference sequence). Trimming removed 7 bases at V and 4 bases at J, with 10 bases between. This CDR3 region has 12 residues. CDR3: CASTRGLTEAFF. CDR3 coding DNA: TGTGCCAGCACTCGCGGTCTCACTGAAGCTTTCTTT.

Note on this clonotype: The junction departs from the called germline gene at one end, perhaps through a read error. The V and J genes are TRBV7-2 and TRBJ2-1; TRBD2 might be the D (5 bases). Germline CDR1 SGHTA, CDR2 FQGNSA. CDR3 length equals 14 residues. The CDR3 loop is CASSLKRLEGEHFF. The CDR3 DNA sequence: TGTGCCAGCAGCTTAAAGCGGCTAGAAGGTGAGCACTTCTTC.

This clonotype was seen only a few times. The J gene is TRBJ2-1, the V gene TRBV12-3 or TRBV12-4, with D possibly called TRBD1 or TRBD2 (6 bases each). V was pared by 7 bases and J by 6 bases, with 16 bases between. This CDR3 has 14 residues. CDR3 sequence (DNA): TGTGCCAGCACCCCGGATGGGGGGCGCAATGAGCAGTTCTTC. This codes for CASTPDGGRNEQFF.

This clonotype was picked up a small number of times. The rearrangement links TRBV12-3 or TRBV12-4 to TRBJ2-1, with TRBD2 as a possible D gene (7 bases). This CDR3 has 13 amino acids. Trimming took 3 bases from V and 10 from J, leaving 13 bases between them. CDR3 sequence: CASSLLGGGEQFF. As DNA, the CDR3 is TGTGCCAGCAGTTTGCTGGGCGGGGGCGAGCAGTTCTTC.

There are a few counts of this clonotype. The chain has TRBV28 and TRBJ1-6; D may be TRBD1 (6 bases). V was clipped by 8 bases and J by 0 bases, with 20 bases between them. The germline gives CDR1 MDHEN, CDR2 SYDVKM. CDR3 length: 18 amino acids. This CDR3 reads CASGMGQADSSYNSPLHF. DNA for the CDR3: TGTGCCAGCGGGATGGGACAAGCGGACAGCTCCTATAATTCACCCCTCCACTTT. Based on the CDR3 plus reference TRBV28 and TRBJ1-6, the full variable domain is DVKVTQSSRYLVKRTGEKVFLECVQDMDHENMFWYRQDPGLGLRLIYFSYDVKMKEKGDIPEGYSVSREKKERFSLILESASTNQTSMYLCASGMGQADSSYNSPLHFGNGTRLTVT.

The chain has TRBV20-1 and TRBJ1-4; 7 bases match TRBD1. CDR1 is DFQATT, CDR2 SNEGSKA, per germline (reference sequence). This CDR3 region has 13 residues. V gave up 7 bases and J gave up 4 bases; unmatched junction bases: 6. The CDR3 loop is CSVDDRVNEKLFF. The CDR3 coding sequence is TGCAGTGTTGACGACAGGGTTAATGAAAAACTGTTTTTT.

This clonotype was seen many times. The chain recombines TRBV30 with TRBJ2-7; the D gene is possibly TRBD1 (8 bases). The germline CDR1 and CDR2 sequences are GTSNPN and SVGIG (reference sequence). V was cut by 6 bases and J by 2 bases, with 23 bases left in between. The CDR3 totals 16 residues. The CDR3 loop reads CACNPTSGTGTYEQYF. DNA for the CDR3: TGTGCCTGCAACCCTACCAGCGGGACAGGTACCTACGAGCAGTACTTC.

The chain combines TRBV5-1 with TRBJ1-1, with 9 nucleotides matching TRBD1. Germline V CDR1 and CDR2: SGHRS, YFSETQ. This CDR3 region has 15 residues. After removal of 4 bases from V and 5 bases from J, the junction contained 9 bases not matched to a gene. Here the CDR3 reads CASSVQGADSTEAFF. Written as DNA, the CDR3 is TGCGCCAGCAGCGTACAGGGGGCGGACTCGACTGAAGCTTTCTTT.

The gene calls are TRBV28 and TRBJ2-2; tentatively, D is TRBD2 (5 bases). The CDR3 loop spans 16 amino acids. Trimming took 2 bases from V and 1 from J, leaving 11 bases between them. Germline V lookup: CDR1 MDHEN, CDR2 SYDVKM. CDR3 DNA: TGTGCCAGCAGTTTAGATTGGAGCGGGAACACCGGGGAGCTGTTTTTT. This codes for CASSLDWSGNTGELFF.

This clonotype was recorded a few times. The chain recombines TRBV5-5 with TRBJ2-2; 8 bases are shared with TRBD1. Germline V CDR1 and CDR2: SGHKS, YYEKEE (reference sequence). The V and J ends lost 5 bases and 0 bases, in that order; junction bases with no gene match: 6. The CDR3 totals 16 residues. The CDR3: CASSQRTGSNTGELFF. The CDR3 nucleotides are TGTGCCAGCAGTCAGAGGACAGGGTCGAACACCGGGGAGCTGTTTTTT.

The rearrangement links TRBV6-2 or TRBV6-3 to TRBJ2-7, with D perhaps matching TRBD2 (5 bases). V dropped 7 bases and J dropped 6 bases, with 19 bases sitting between them. CDR3 length: 14 amino acids. From germline, CDR1 is MNHEY and CDR2 SVGEGT. CDR3 nucleotides: TGTGCCAGCACCCCGGGGTTCAGCCGAGGCGAGCAGTACTTC. It is translated as CASTPGFSRGEQYF.

V and J are TRBV4-1 and TRBJ2-1, with TRBD2 identical over 10 bases. Germline trimming cut 2 bases from V and 10 bases from J; bases unmatched to any gene: 11. Looked up from germline, CDR1 is MGHRA and CDR2 is YSYEKL. CDR3 length: 16 amino acids. DNA for the CDR3: TGCGCCAGCAGCCAACCTAGGCTAGCGGGGGCCCAGGAGCAGTTCTTC. Amino acids: CASSQPRLAGAQEQFF.

This clonotype was counted many times. The CDR3 nucleotides read TGTGCCAGCAGCCAAGGGAGCTACGAGCAGTACTTC. Encoded protein: CASSQGSYEQYF. This chain connects TRBV3-1 to TRBJ2-7; D uncertain. V was trimmed by 1 base and J by 3 bases, leaving 4 bases between them. Germline CDR1 reads LGHDT; CDR2 reads YNNKEL (reference sequence). This CDR3 contains 12 residues.

This clonotype has a count of ten or more. This chain joins TRBV29-1 and TRBJ1-1, with D possibly being TRBD1 (5 bases). CDR3 length: 13 amino acids. Looked up from germline, CDR1 is SQVTM and CDR2 is ANQGSEA. The V end was cut by 7 bases, the J end by 4 bases, with 16 bases between. This CDR3 is CSGEWGLGTEAFF. Written as DNA, the CDR3 is TGCAGCGGGGAGTGGGGGTTGGGCACTGAAGCTTTCTTT.

The DNA of the CDR3 is TGTGCCAGCAGCTTAGATATTGGAGACACCAGGTACCAAGAGACCCAGTACTTC. This codes for CASSLDIGDTRYQETQYF. The chain combines TRBV7-8 with TRBJ2-5; D is ambiguous. Germline assignment: CDR1 SGHVS and CDR2 FQNEAQ. The ends were cut back, 1 base at V and 0 bases at J, with 18 bases in the middle. CDR3 size: 18 residues.

This clonotype was picked up a small number of times. The chain recombines TRBV7-2 with TRBJ2-1; 12 bases are a match to TRBD2. The CDR3 is 15 residues long. Germline CDR1 SGHTA, CDR2 FQGNSA. V lost 5 bases to trimming and J lost 7 bases; unmatched junction nucleotides: 6. The CDR3 DNA reads TGTGCCAGCAGCGCTGGACTAGCGGGATCTAATGAGCAGTTCTTC. This translates into CASSAGLAGSNEQFF.

The V call is TRBV25-1, the J call TRBJ2-2, with 8 bases identical to TRBD1. CDR3 size: 16 residues. Trimming removed 0 bases from V and 6 bases from J; junction bases left unmatched: 6. The germline CDR1 and CDR2 sequences are MGHDK and SYGVNS. CDR3 bases: TGTGCCAGCAGTGAATACAGGACAGGGTTCCCCGGGGAGCTGTTTTTT. It encodes CASSEYRTGFPGELFF.

The chain joins TRBV11-2 to TRBJ2-5, with TRBD2 matching over 8 bases. CDR1 and CDR2 from the germline V gene are SGHAT and FQNNGV. The CDR3 runs 15 residues. J gave up 2 bases and V 7 bases, and 9 bases lay outside the gene matches. The CDR3, as DNA: TGTGCCAGCACCCGAGTTGGCGGGGGGCAAGAGACCCAGTACTTC. Its translation: CASTRVGGGQETQYF.

The V gene is TRBV5-1, the J gene TRBJ2-7, with TRBD1 matching 7 bases. Per germline, CDR1 SGHRS and CDR2 YFSETQ. This CDR3 region has 16 residues. Trimming removed 0 bases from V and 0 bases from J; junction bases left unmatched: 6. The CDR3 sequence: CASSLEWTGLSYEQYF. The CDR3 DNA follows: TGCGCCAGCAGCTTGGAGTGGACAGGCCTCTCCTACGAGCAGTACTTC.

In its sample, this clonotype was seen once. This chain joins TRBV3-1 and TRBJ2-3; D is unclear. Germline V gene data show CDR1 as LGHDT and CDR2 as YNNKEL (reference sequence). V was trimmed by 5 bases and J by 10 bases, leaving 13 bases between them. The CDR3 totals 12 residues. The CDR3 is CASSVSGYAQYF. CDR3 DNA sequence: TGTGCCAGCAGCGTTTCGGGTTATGCGCAGTATTTT.

This clonotype was detected a few times. This rearrangement joins TRBV7-2 to TRBJ2-3, with 8 bases fitting TRBD2. The germline V gene has CDR1 SGHTA and CDR2 FQGNSA. This CDR3 has 14 amino acids. V shed 1 base and J 5 bases; nucleotides not matched to a gene: 2. The CDR3 DNA follows: TGTGCCAGCAGCTTAGTCAGCGGGGGAGATACGCAGTATTTT. Its protein product is CASSLVSGGDTQYF.

The rearrangement joins TRBV7-2 to TRBJ2-1; the match to TRBD1 covers 9 bases. The ends lost 5 bases at V and 7 bases at J; junction bases unmatched: 9. The CDR3 consists of 15 residues. The germline V gene has CDR1 SGHTA and CDR2 FQGNSA. The CDR3 nucleotides are TGTGCCAGCAGCCCAGCCTGGGACAGGGTGAATGAGCAGTTCTTC. Translation: CASSPAWDRVNEQFF.

In this sample, this clonotype turned up many times. The rearrangement joins TRBV12-3 or TRBV12-4 to TRBJ2-1, with D perhaps matching TRBD1 (5 bases). Trimming pared 5 bases from V and 7 bases from J, leaving 9 bases between. The CDR3 runs to 12 residues. The CDR3 loop reads CASSQQGNEQFF. In nucleotides, the CDR3 is TGTGCCAGCAGTCAGCAGGGTAATGAGCAGTTCTTC.

This clonotype was seen more than once but under ten times. The chain uses TRBV12-3 or TRBV12-4 and TRBJ2-1; the D is unclear. This CDR3 has 14 residues. Between the trimmed V and J ends, which lost 3 bases and 2 bases, there was a span of 8 bases. CDR3 DNA sequence: TGTGCCAGCAGTTTGAGTACCACCTACAATGAGCAGTTCTTC. Amino acids: CASSLSTTYNEQFF.

The chain uses TRBV10-3 and TRBJ1-1; TRBD1 agrees at 7 bases. The CDR3 length is 13 residues. The trim removed 9 bases at V and 5 bases at J, leaving 9 bases unmatched. The germline V gene encodes CDR1 ENHRY and CDR2 SYGVKD. The CDR3 region has the DNA TGTGCCATTACCAGACAGGGTGGGACTGAAGCTTTCTTT. This translates into CAITRQGGTEAFF.

This clonotype was recorded a few times. The chain links TRBV4-2 to TRBJ2-6, with D perhaps TRBD2 (6 bases). The CDR3 length is 16 residues. Between the trimmed V and J ends, which lost 0 bases and 2 bases, there was a span of 8 bases. Germline V gene sequence: CDR1 LGHNA, CDR2 YNFKEQ. CDR3 residues: CASSQDTGAGANVLTF. Here the CDR3 DNA reads TGTGCCAGCAGCCAAGATACGGGGGCTGGGGCCAACGTCCTGACTTTC.